This T cell receptor beta chain was sequenced for a study of cytomegalovirus exposure and HLA in healthy donors. This table comes from immunoSEQ multiplex PCR, and its TCRdb copy is limited to in-frame clones, with some not included. The data show about 200,000 clones, approximately 80% seen once. For this clone: Its antigen is unknown.

Notes on the study in general: According to a subsequent analysis, TCR clusters identified in the first cohort showed a tendency to co-occur across the approximately 120 validation repertoires. The classifier was said to identify cytomegalovirus status with high specificity and sensitivity. TCR beta chains numbering more than 150 were designated cytomegalovirus-associated.

This sequence was found in a woman in her twenties or thirties in good health and CMV-seropositive. Material: PBMCs.

The CDR3 is CASSPPGLAGGSEQYF. The CDR3 coding sequence is TGTGCCAGCTCACCACCGGGACTAGCGGGAGGCTCCGAGCAGTACTTC. The chain joins TRBV18 to TRBJ2-7; 15 bases align to TRBD2. V lost 0 bases to trimming and J lost 6 bases; unmatched junction nucleotides: 3. CDR3 length: 16 amino acids. Germline V lookup: CDR1 KGHSH, CDR2 LQKENI.